This T cell receptor (beta chain) was identified during a study of cytomegalovirus exposure and HLA in healthy donors. The study's findings and limits: TCR beta V- and J-gene trimming was later associated with a missense DCLRE1C variant. The majority of CMV-associated TCR beta chains were reported as apparently HLA-restricted in a later analysis. TCR beta sequences reportedly predicted the HLA-A and HLA-B alleles of most subjects accurately.

The primer mix had 60 Vbeta and 13 Jbeta primers. TCRdb keeps only in-frame clones here, not all; method: immunoSEQ multiplex PCR. The repertoire has 65,000 to 90,000 clones, about four fifths of them found once; the top ten carry 1.5% to 2%. Looked up from germline, CDR1 is LNHDA and CDR2 is SQIVND (reference sequence). CDR3 length: 13 residues. The V end lost 0 bases, the J end lost 7 bases, and 9 bases lay between the germline ends. With regard to this clone: What it binds is unknown.

The sequenced sample consisted of PBMCs. The origin of this receptor is a young man in good health and CMV-seronegative. The chain is built from TRBV19 and TRBJ2-5, with a possible D match to TRBD2 (5 bases). The CDR3 protein is CASSIDLEGTQYF. The CDR3, as DNA: TGTGCCAGTAGTATAGATCTTGAGGGGACCCAGTACTTC.